Detailed here is one TCR beta chain. This specimen belongs to a study of blood T cell repertoires in COVID-19. Source study methods: Estimation of nucleated cell counts was performed using reference gene primer amplification. Sequenced by immunoSEQ multiplex PCR; TCRdb stores in-frame clones only, minus some. That table is the source of V, J and clone size, and D and trimming were worked out from the DNA. Of 200,000 to 300,000 clones in the sample, 86% were seen once. Germline CDR1 and CDR2: KGHSH and LQKENI. This CDR3 spans 17 amino acids. V was pared by 4 bases and J by 8 bases, with 19 bases of the junction left unmatched.

V gene TRBV18 combines with J gene TRBJ1-1; 7 bases match TRBD1. Sequencing was performed on peripheral blood. This TCR derives from a woman in her fifties or sixties who had recovered from COVID-19. The CDR3 nucleotides read TGTGCCAGCTCACTCCACGGGAGTATAGGGGGCTGGTTGGAAGCTTTCTTT. This gives the protein CASSLHGSIGGWLEAFF.